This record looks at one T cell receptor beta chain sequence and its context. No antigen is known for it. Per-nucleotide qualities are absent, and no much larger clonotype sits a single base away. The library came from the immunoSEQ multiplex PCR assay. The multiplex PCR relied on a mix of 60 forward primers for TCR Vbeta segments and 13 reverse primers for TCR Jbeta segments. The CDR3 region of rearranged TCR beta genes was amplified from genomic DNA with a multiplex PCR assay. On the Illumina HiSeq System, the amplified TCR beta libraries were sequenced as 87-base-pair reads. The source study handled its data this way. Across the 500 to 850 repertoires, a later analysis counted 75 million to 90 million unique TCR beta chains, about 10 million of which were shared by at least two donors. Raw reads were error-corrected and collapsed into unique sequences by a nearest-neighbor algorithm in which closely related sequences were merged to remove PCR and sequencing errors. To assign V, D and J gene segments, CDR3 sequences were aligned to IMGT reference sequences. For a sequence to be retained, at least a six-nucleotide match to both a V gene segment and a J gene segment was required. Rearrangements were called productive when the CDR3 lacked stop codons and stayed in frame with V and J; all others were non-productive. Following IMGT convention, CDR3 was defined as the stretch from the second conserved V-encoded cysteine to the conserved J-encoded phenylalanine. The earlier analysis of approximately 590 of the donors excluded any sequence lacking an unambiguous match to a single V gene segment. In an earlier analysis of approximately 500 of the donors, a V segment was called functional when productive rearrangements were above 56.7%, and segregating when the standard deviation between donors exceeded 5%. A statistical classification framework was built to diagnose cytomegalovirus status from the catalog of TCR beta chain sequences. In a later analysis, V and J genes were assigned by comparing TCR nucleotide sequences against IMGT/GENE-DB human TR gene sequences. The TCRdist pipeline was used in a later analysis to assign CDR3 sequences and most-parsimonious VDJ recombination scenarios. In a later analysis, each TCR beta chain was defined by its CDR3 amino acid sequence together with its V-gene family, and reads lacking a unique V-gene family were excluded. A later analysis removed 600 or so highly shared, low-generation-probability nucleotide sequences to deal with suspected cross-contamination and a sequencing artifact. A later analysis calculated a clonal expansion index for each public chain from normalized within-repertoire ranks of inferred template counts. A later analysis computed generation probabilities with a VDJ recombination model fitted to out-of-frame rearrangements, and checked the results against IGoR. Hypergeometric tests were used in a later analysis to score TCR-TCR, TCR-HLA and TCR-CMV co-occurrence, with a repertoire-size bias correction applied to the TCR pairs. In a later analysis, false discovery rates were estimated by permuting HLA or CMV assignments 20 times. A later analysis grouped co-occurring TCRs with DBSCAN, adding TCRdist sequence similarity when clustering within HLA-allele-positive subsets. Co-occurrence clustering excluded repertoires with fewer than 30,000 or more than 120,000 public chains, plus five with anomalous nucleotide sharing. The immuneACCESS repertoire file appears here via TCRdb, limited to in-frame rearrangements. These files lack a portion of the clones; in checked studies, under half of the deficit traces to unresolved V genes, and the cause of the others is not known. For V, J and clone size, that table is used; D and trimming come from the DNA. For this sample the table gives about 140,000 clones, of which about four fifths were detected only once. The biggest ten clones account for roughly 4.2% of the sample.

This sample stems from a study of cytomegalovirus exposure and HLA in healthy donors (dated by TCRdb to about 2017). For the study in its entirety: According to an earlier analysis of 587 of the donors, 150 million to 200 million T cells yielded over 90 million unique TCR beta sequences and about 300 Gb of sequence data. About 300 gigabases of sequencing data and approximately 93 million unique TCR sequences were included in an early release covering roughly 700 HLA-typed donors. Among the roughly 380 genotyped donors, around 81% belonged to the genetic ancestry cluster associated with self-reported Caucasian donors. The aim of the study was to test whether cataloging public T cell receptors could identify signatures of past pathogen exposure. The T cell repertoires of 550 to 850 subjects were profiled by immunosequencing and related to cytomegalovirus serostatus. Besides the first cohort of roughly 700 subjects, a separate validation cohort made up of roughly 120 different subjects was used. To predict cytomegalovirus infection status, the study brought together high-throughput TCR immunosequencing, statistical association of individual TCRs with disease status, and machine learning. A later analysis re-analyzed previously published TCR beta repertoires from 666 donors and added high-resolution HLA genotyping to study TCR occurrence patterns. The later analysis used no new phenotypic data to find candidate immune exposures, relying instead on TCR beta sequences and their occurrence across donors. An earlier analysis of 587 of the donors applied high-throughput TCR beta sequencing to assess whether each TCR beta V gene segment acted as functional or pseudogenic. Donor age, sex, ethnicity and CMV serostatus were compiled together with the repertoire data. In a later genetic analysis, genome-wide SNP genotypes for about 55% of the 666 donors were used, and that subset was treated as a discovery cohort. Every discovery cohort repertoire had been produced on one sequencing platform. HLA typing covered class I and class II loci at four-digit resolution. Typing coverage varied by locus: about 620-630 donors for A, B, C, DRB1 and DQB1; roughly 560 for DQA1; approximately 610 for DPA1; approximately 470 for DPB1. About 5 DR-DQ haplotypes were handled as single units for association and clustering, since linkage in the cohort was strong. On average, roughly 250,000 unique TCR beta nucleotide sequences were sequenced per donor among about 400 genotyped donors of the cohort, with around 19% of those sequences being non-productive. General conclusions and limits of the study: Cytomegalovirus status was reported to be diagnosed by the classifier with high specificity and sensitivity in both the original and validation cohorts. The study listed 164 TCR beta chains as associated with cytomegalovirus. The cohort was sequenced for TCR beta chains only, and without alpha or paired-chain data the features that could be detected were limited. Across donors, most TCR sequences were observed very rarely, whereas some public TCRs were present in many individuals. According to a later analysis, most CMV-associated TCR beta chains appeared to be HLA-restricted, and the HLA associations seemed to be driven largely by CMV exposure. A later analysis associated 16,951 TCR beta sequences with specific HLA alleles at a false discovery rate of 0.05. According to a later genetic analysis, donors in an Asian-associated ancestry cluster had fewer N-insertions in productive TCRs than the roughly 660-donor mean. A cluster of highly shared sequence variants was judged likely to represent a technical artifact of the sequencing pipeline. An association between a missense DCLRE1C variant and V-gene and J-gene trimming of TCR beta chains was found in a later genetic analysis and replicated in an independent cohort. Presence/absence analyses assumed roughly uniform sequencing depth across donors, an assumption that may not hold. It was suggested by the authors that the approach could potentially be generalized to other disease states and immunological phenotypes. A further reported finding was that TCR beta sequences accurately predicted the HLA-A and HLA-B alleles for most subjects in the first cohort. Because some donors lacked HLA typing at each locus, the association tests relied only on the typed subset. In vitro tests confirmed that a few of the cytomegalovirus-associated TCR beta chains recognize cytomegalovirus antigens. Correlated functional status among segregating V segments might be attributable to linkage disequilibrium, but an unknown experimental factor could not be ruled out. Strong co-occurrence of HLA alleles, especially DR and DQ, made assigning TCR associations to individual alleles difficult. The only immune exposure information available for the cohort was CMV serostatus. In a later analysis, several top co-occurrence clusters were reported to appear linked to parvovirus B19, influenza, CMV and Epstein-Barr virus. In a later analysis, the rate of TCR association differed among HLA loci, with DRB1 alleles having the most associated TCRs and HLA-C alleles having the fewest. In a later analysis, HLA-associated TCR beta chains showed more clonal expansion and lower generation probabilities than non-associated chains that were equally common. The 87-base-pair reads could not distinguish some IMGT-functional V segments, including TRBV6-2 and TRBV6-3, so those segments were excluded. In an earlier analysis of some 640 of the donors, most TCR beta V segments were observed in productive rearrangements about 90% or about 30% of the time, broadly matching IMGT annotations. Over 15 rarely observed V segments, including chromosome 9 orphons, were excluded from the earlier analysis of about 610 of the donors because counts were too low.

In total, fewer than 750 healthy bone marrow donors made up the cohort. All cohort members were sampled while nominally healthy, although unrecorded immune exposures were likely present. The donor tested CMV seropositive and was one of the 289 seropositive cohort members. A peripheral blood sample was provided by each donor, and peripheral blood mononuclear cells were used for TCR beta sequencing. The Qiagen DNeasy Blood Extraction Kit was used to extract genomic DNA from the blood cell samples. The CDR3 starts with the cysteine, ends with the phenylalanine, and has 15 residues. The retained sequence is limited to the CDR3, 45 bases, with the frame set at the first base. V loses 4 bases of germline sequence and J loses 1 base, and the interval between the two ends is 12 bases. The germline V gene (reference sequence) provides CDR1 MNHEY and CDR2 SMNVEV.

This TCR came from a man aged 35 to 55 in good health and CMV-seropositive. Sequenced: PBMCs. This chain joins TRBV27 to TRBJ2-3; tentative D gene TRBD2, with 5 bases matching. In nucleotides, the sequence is TGTGCCAGCAGTTGGGGTGGGAGACGCACAGATACGCAGTATTTT. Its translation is CASSWGGRRTDTQYF.